This T cell receptor (beta chain) was found in a study of T cells in localized non-small cell lung cancer. Study results and caveats: One tumor region alone was sequenced, and heterogeneity therefore remains possible. Uninvolved adjacent lung showed higher T cell clonality than tumor.

Free of atypia, the adjacent lung was collected at least 2 cm away from the tumor margin. The CDR3 runs to 12 residues. CDR1 is MNHGY, CDR2 SAAAGT, per germline. Data came from immunoSEQ multiplex PCR; TCRdb stores just in-frame clones and leaves some out. This table has thousands of clones, approximately 26% appearing once. This clone was seen more than once but under ten times. Its antigen is not known. The chain combines TRBV6-8 with TRBJ1-3; no clear D. The TCR comes from a woman aged 35-75 years with stage I lung adenocarcinoma. The sample was normal lung tissue next to the tumor, taken before any cancer treatment. The CDR3 DNA sequence: TGTGCAGTGAGGACCTCTGGAAACACCATATATTTT. Translating gives CAVRTSGNTIYF.